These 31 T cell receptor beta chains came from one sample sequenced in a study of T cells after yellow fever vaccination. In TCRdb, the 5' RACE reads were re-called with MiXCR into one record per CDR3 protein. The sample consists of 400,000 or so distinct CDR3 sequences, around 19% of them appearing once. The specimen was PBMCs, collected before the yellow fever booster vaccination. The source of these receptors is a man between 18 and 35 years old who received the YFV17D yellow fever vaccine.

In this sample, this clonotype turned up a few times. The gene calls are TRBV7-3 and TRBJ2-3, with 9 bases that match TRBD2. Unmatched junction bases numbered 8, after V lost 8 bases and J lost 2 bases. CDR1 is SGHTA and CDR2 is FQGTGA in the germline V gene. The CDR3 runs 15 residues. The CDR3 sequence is CASSKSGGLTDTQYF. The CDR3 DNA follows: TGTGCCAGCTCCAAAAGCGGGGGGCTCACAGATACGCAGTATTTT.

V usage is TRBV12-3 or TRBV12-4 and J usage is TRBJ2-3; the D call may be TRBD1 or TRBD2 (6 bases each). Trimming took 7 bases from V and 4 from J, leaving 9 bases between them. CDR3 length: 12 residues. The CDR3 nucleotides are TGTGCCAGCACCGGGGGCGCAGATACGCAGTATTTT. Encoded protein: CASTGGADTQYF.

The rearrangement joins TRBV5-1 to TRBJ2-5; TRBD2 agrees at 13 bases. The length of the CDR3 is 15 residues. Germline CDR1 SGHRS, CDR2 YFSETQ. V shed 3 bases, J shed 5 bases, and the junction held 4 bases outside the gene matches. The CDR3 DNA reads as TGCGCCAGCAGCTGGGCGACTAGCGGGAGGGAGACCCAGTACTTC. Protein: CASSWATSGRETQYF.

The CDR3 loop reads CASSTDQGFHNEQFF. CDR3 DNA: TGTGCCAGTAGTACCGATCAGGGGTTCCACAATGAGCAGTTCTTC. J is TRBJ2-1 and V is TRBV19, with D perhaps TRBD1 (6 bases). Germline V gives CDR1 LNHDA, CDR2 SQIVND (reference sequence). CDR3 length: 15 residues. Trimming cost V 4 bases and J 5 bases, with 15 bases left between them.

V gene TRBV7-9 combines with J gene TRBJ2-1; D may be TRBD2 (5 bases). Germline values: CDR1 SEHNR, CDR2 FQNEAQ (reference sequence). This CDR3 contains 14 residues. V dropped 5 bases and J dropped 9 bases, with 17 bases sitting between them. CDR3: CASSERSGVGEQFF. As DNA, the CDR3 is TGTGCCAGCAGCGAGCGGTCTGGGGTGGGTGAGCAGTTCTTC.

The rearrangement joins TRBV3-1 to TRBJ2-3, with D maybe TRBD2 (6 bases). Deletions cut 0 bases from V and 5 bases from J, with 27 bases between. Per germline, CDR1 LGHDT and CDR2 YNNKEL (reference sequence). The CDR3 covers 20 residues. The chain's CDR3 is CASSQDLRISPGRGRDTQYF. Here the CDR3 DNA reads TGTGCCAGCAGCCAAGATCTCCGAATCTCTCCGGGGCGGGGCAGAGATACGCAGTATTTT.

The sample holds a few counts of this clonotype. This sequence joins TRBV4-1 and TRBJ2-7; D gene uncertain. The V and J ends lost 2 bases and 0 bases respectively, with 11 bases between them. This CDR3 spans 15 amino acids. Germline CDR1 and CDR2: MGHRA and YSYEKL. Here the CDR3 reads CASSQIAAPSYEQYV. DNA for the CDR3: TGCGCCAGCAGCCAAATAGCTGCCCCCTCCTACGAGCAGTACGTC.

As DNA, the CDR3 is TGTGCCAGCCGGGACAGGGTGGAGGATACGCAGTATTTT. Translation: CASRDRVEDTQYF. The rearrangement joins TRBV6-5 to TRBJ2-3; 9 bases are a match to TRBD1. The J segment lost 6 bases and the V segment lost 8 bases, leaving 6 bases of the junction unmatched. Germline CDR1 reads MNHEY; CDR2 reads SVGAGI. The CDR3 is made up of 13 amino acids.

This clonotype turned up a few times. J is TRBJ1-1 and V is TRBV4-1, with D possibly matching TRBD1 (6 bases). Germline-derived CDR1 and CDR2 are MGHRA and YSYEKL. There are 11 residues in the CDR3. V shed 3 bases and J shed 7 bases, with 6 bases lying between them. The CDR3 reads CASSQTGEAFF. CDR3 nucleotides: TGCGCCAGCAGCCAGACAGGTGAAGCTTTCTTT.

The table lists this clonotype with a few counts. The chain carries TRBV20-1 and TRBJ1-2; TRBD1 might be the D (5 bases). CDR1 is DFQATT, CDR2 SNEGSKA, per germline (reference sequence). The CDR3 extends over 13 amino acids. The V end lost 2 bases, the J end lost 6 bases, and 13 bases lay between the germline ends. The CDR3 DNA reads TGCAGTGCTAGACGGGCGGCGGGGGATGGCTACACCTTC. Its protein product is CSARRAAGDGYTF.

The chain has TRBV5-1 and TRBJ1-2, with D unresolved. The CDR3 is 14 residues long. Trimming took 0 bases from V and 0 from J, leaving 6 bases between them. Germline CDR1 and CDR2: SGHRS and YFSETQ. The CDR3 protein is CASSLGDANYGYTF. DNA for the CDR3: TGCGCCAGCAGCTTGGGAGACGCTAACTATGGCTACACCTTC. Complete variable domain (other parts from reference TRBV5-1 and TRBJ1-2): KAGVTQTPRYLIKTRGQQVTLSCSPISGHRSVSWYQQTPGQGLQFLFEYFSETQRNKGNFPGRFSGRQFSNSRSEMNVSTLELGDSALYLCASSLGDANYGYTFGSGTRLTVV.

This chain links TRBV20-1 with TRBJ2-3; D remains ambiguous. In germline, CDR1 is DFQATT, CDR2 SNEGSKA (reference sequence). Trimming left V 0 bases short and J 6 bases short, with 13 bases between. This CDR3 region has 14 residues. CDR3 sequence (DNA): TGCAGTGCTAGAGATCCCCAGTCGTCGGATACGCAGTATTTT. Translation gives CSARDPQSSDTQYF.

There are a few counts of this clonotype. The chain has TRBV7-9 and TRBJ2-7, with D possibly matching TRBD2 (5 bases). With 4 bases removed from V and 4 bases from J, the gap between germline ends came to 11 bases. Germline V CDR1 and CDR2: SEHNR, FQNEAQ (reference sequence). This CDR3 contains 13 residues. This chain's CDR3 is CASSSASTYEQYF. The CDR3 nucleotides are TGTGCCAGCAGCTCGGCTAGCACATACGAGCAGTACTTC.

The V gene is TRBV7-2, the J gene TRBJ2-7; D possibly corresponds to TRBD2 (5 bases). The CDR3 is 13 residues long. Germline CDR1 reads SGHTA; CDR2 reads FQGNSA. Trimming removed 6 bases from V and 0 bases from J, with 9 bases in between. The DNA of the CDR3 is TGTGCCAGCAGTGCGGGCCGCTCCTACGAGCAGTACGTC. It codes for CASSAGRSYEQYV.

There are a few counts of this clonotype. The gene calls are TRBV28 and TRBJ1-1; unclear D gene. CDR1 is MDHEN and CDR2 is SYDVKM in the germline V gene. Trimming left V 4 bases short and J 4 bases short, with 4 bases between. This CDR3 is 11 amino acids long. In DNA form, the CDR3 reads TGTGCCAGCAGTTCCTCCACTGAAGCTTTCTTT. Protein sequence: CASSSSTEAFF. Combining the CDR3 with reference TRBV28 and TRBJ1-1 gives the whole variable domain DVKVTQSSRYLVKRTGEKVFLECVQDMDHENMFWYRQDPGLGLRLIYFSYDVKMKEKGDIPEGYSVSREKKERFSLILESASTNQTSMYLCASSSSTEAFFGQGTRLTVV.

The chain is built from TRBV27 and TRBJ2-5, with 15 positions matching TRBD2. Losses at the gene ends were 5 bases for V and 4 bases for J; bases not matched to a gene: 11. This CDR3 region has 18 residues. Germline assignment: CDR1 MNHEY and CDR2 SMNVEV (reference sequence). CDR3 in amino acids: CASSRTPSGLAGGETQYF. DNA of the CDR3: TGTGCCAGCAGTCGCACCCCCTCGGGACTAGCGGGGGGAGAGACCCAGTACTTC.

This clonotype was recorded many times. CDR3 in DNA: TGTGCCAGCATGTTTGGGGGGGGAGATACGCAGTATTTT. Residues: CASMFGGGDTQYF. The rearrangement links TRBV12-3 or TRBV12-4 to TRBJ2-3, with 7 bases aligning to TRBD2. The CDR3 contains 13 residues. Trimming cost V 7 bases and J 5 bases; bases outside gene matches: 6.

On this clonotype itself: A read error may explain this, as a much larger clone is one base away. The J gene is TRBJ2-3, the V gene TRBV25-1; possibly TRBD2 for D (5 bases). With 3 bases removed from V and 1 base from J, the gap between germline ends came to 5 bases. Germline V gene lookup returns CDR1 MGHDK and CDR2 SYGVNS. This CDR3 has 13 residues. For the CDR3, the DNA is TGTGCCAGCAGTGACGGGGGCACAGATACGCAGTATTTT. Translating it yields CASSDGGTDTQYF.

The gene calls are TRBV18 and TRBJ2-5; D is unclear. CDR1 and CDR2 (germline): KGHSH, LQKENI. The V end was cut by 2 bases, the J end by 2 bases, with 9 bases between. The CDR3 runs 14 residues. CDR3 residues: CASSPTQVQETQYF. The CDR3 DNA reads TGTGCCAGCTCACCAACTCAGGTTCAAGAGACCCAGTACTTC.

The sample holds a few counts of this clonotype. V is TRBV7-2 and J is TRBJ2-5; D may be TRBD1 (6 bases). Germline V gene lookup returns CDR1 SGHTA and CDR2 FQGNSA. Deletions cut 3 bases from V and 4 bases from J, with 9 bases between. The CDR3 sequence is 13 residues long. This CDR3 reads CASSLRGTETQYF. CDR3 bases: TGTGCCAGCAGCTTGAGGGGGACAGAGACCCAGTACTTC.

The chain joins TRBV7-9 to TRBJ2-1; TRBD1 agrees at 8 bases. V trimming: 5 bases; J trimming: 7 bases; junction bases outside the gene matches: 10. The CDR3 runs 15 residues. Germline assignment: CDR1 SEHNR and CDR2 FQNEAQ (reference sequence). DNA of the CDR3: TGTGCCAGCAGCGCAAGCCGACAGGGGATGAATGAGCAGTTCTTC. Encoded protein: CASSASRQGMNEQFF. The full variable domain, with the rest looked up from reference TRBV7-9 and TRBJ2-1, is DTGVSQNPRHKITKRGQNVTFRCDPISEHNRLYWYRQTLGQGPEFLTYFQNEAQLEKSRLLSDRFSAERPKGSFSTLEIQRTEQGDSAMYLCASSASRQGMNEQFFGPGTRLTVL.

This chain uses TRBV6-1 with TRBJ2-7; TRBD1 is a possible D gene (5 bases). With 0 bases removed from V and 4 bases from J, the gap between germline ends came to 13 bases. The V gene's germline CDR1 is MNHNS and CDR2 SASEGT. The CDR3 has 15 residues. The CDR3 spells CASSEAGAAAYEQYF. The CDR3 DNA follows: TGTGCCAGCAGTGAAGCAGGGGCCGCGGCATACGAGCAGTACTTC.

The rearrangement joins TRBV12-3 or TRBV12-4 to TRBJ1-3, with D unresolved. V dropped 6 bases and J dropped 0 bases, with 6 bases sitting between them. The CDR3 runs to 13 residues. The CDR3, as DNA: TGTGCCAGCAGCGTCGACTCTGGAAACACCATATATTTT. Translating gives CASSVDSGNTIYF.

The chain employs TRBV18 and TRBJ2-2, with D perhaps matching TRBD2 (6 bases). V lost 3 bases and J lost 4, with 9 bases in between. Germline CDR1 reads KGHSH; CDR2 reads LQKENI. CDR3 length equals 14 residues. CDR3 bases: TGTGCCAGCTCACCTCCTAGCGCCACCGGGGAGCTGTTTTTT. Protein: CASSPPSATGELFF. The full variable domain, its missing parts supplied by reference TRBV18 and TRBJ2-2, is NAGVMQNPRHLVRRRGQEARLRCSPMKGHSHVYWYRQLPEEGLKFMVYLQKENIIDESGMPKERFSAEFPKEGPSILRIQQVVRGDSAAYFCASSPPSATGELFFGEGSRLTVL.

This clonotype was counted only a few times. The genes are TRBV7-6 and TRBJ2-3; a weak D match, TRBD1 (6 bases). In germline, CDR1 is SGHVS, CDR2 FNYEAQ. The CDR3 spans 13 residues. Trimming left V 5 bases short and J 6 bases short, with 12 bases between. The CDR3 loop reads CASSAQRGDTQYF. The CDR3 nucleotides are TGTGCCAGCAGCGCACAGAGGGGGGATACGCAGTATTTT.

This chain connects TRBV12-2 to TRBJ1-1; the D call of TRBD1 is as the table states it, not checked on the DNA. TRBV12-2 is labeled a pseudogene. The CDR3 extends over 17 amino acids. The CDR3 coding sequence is TGTGCAAGTCGCTCACCCTTGAAGGGGGTTCGGTTTCCTGAAGCTTTCTTT. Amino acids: CASRSPLKGVRFPEAFF.

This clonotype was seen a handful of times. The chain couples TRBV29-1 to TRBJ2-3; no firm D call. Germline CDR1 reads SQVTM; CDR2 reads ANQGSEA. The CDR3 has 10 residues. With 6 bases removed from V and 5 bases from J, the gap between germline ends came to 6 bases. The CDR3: CSVLGDTQYF. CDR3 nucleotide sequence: TGCAGCGTCCTAGGAGATACGCAGTATTTT.

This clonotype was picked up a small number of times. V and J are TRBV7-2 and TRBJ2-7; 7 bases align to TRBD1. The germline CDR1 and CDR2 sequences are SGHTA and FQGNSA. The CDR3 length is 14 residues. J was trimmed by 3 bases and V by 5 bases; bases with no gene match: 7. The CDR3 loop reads CASSQSGQFYEQYV. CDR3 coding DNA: TGTGCCAGCAGCCAATCGGGACAGTTCTACGAGCAGTACGTC.

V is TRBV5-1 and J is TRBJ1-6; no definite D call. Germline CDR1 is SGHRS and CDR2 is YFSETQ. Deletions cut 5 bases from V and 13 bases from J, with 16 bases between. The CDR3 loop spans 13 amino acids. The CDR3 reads CASREETIGPLHF. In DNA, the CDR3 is TGCGCCAGCAGAGAGGAGACAATTGGTCCCCTCCACTTT.

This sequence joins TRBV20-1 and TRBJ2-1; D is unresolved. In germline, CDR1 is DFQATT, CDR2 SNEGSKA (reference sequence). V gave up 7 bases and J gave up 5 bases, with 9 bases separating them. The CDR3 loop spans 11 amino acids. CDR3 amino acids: CSVKAHNEQFF. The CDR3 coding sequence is TGCAGTGTCAAGGCCCACAATGAGCAGTTCTTC.

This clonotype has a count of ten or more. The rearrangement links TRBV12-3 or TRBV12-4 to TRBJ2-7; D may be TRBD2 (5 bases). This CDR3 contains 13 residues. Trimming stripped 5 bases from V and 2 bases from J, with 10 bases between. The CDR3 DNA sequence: TGTGCCAGCAGTAGAGGGCCGACCTACGAGCAGTACTTC. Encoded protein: CASSRGPTYEQYF.